One TCR beta chain is described in this entry. The data were obtained in a study of CD8 T cells in Susac syndrome. A quantity of about 0.5 to 1 ug RNA underwent reverse transcription using random hexamers. A single record per CDR3 protein comes from TCRdb applying MiXCR to the immunoSEQ multiplex PCR reads. The sample lists approximately 110,000 distinct CDR3 sequences; around 95% were seen once. Germline V gene lookup returns CDR1 SQVTM and CDR2 ANQGSEA. The V end was cut by 7 bases, the J end by 0 bases, with 18 bases between. There are 15 residues in the CDR3. V gene TRBV29-1 combines with J gene TRBJ2-5, with D possibly being TRBD1 (5 bases). This receptor was obtained from a human donor in good health. Sequencing input: CD4+ T cells from PBMCs. Here the CDR3 reads CSAAAGAEYQETQYF. For the CDR3, the DNA is TGCAGCGCGGCCGCTGGGGCCGAGTACCAAGAGACCCAGTACTTC.